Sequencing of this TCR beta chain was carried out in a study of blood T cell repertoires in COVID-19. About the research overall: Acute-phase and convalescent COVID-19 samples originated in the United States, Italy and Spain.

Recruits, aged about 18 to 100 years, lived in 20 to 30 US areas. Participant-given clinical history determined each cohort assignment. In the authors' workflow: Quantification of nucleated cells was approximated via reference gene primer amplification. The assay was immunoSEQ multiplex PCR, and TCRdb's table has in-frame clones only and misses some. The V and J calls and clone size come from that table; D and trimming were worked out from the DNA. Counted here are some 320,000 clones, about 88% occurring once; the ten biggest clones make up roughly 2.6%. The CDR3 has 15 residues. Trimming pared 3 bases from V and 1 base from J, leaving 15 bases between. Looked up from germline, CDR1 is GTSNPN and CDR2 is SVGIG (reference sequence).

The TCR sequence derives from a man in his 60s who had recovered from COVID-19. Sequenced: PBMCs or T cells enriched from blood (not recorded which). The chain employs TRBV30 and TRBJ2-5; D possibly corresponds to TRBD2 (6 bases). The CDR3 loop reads CAWSFGGATQETQYF. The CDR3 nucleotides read TGTGCCTGGAGCTTCGGCGGGGCAACCCAAGAGACCCAGTACTTC.